Below are 21 T cell receptor beta chains sequenced from a single sample in a study of cytomegalovirus exposure and HLA in healthy donors. PCR used 60 Vbeta primers and 13 Jbeta primers. Using immunoSEQ multiplex PCR, the repertoire was profiled, and TCRdb retains in-frame clones only, with some absent. The sample includes 65,000 to 90,000 clones, more than 70% seen only once; the top ten take 3.5% to 5%. Sequencing input: PBMCs. These receptors all come from a man aged 55 to 70 in good health and CMV-seronegative.

This chain connects TRBV2 to TRBJ2-7; 12 bases are shared with TRBD1. CDR3 length: 15 amino acids. With 6 bases clipped from V and 3 bases from J, the junction kept 6 bases outside the gene matches. Germline assignment: CDR1 SNHLY and CDR2 FYNNEI. The DNA for the CDR3 is TGTGCCAGCAGAGAGGGGACAGGGGGCTTCTACGAGCAGTACTTC. The encoded protein is CASREGTGGFYEQYF.

This rearrangement joins TRBV6-4 to TRBJ1-3, with TRBD1 identical over 9 bases. The germline V gene encodes CDR1 MRHNA and CDR2 SNTAGT. The V gene end was trimmed by 3 bases and the J gene end by 5 bases; junction bases not matched to a gene: 8. The CDR3 contains 16 residues. CDR3 in DNA: TGTGCCAGCAGTGAAAAGGACAGGGGAGAAAGAAACACCATATATTTT. Protein sequence: CASSEKDRGERNTIYF.

This clone turned up a few times. The rearrangement joins TRBV6-6 to TRBJ1-5, with TRBD1 identical over 8 bases. The CDR3 totals 14 residues. Germline CDR1 is MNHNY and CDR2 is SVGAGI (reference sequence). Trimming took 7 bases from V and 6 from J; bases not matched to a gene: 8. The DNA for the CDR3 is TGTGCCAGCACAGGGGGACAGGAGGGTCAGCCCCAGCATTTT. The encoded protein is CASTGGQEGQPQHF.

Only a few counts were recorded for this clone. V usage is TRBV11-2 and J usage is TRBJ2-2; 8 bases match TRBD2. Germline V gene sequence: CDR1 SGHAT, CDR2 FQNNGV. V lost 0 bases and J lost 5; bases outside the gene matches: 2. The CDR3 is 15 amino acids. Written as DNA, the CDR3 is TGTGCCAGCAGCTTAGAGGGACTAGGGACCGGGGAGCTGTTTTTT. It codes for CASSLEGLGTGELFF.

The V call is TRBV7-9, the J call TRBJ2-7, with 7 bases that match TRBD1. Germline trimming cut 6 bases from V and 3 bases from J; bases unmatched to any gene: 11. The CDR3 totals 15 residues. Germline CDR1 is SEHNR and CDR2 is FQNEAQ (reference sequence). CDR3 DNA sequence: TGTGCCAGCAGTCCCAAGGGACAGCCTTTCTACGAGCAGTACTTC. This gives the protein CASSPKGQPFYEQYF.

V gene TRBV27 combines with J gene TRBJ2-5; 9 bases map to TRBD1. The DNA end is more similar to TRBJ2-7, so the J call may be wrong. The CDR3 spans 14 residues. Germline V gene data show CDR1 as MNHEY and CDR2 as SMNVEV (reference sequence). The CDR3 sequence is CASRDRGVPYEQYF. CDR3 coding DNA: TGTGCCAGCAGGGACAGGGGAGTCCCGTACGAGCAGTACTTC.

V is TRBV28 and J is TRBJ1-2, with a possible D match to TRBD1 (6 bases). Germline CDR1 and CDR2: MDHEN and SYDVKM. Trimming took 7 bases from V and 4 from J, leaving 19 bases between them. The CDR3 is made up of 15 amino acids. In nucleotides, the CDR3 is TGTGCCAGCACCCCGCACGGGGACATGATCTATGGCTACACCTTC. Its translation: CASTPHGDMIYGYTF.

The chain recombines TRBV7-9 with TRBJ2-3; 13 nucleotides line up with TRBD2. The CDR3 has 15 residues. Germline loops: CDR1 SEHNR, CDR2 FQNEAQ (reference sequence). After removal of 5 bases from V and 7 bases from J, the junction contained 6 bases not matched to a gene. The chain's CDR3 is CASSPTSGGANTQYF. Here the CDR3 DNA reads TGTGCCAGCAGCCCTACTAGCGGGGGGGCCAATACGCAGTATTTT. Together with reference TRBV7-9 and TRBJ2-3, the CDR3 gives the full variable domain: DTGVSQNPRHKITKRGQNVTFRCDPISEHNRLYWYRQTLGQGPEFLTYFQNEAQLEKSRLLSDRFSAERPKGSFSTLEIQRTEQGDSAMYLCASSPTSGGANTQYFGPGTRLTVL.

The rearrangement uses TRBV5-6 and TRBJ2-3, with 8 positions matching TRBD2. V lost 4 bases, J lost 0 bases, and 4 bases stayed unmatched. The CDR3 length is 15 residues. Germline CDR1 SGHDT, CDR2 YYEEEE. CDR3 residues: CASSLAGYSTDTQYF. Here the CDR3 DNA reads TGTGCCAGCAGCCTAGCGGGCTACAGCACAGATACGCAGTATTTT.

This chain uses TRBV5-1 with TRBJ2-7; D is ambiguous. This CDR3 contains 13 residues. CDR1 is SGHRS and CDR2 is YFSETQ in the germline V gene. V gave up 2 bases and J gave up 2 bases, with 8 bases separating them. CDR3 sequence reads: CASSFGLTYEQYF. As DNA, the CDR3 is TGCGCCAGCAGCTTCGGGTTAACCTACGAGCAGTACTTC.

The chain recombines TRBV2 with TRBJ1-1; a weak D match, TRBD1 (5 bases). V was trimmed by 6 bases and J by 6 bases, leaving 8 bases between them. The germline gives CDR1 SNHLY, CDR2 FYNNEI. CDR3 size: 11 residues. CDR3 sequence: CASRGAAEAFF. CDR3 coding DNA: TGTGCCAGCAGAGGGGCCGCTGAAGCTTTCTTT.

This chain uses TRBV5-1 with TRBJ1-2; 11 bases map to TRBD1. CDR1 SGHRS and CDR2 YFSETQ come from the germline V gene. V was clipped by 5 bases and J by 7 bases; unmatched bases: 10. The CDR3 loop spans 15 amino acids. The CDR3 here is CASSSTGQGVSGYTF. CDR3 nucleotide sequence: TGCGCCAGCAGTTCGACGGGACAGGGGGTTTCTGGCTACACCTTC. The full variable domain, completed using reference TRBV5-1 and TRBJ1-2, is KAGVTQTPRYLIKTRGQQVTLSCSPISGHRSVSWYQQTPGQGLQFLFEYFSETQRNKGNFPGRFSGRQFSNSRSEMNVSTLELGDSALYLCASSSTGQGVSGYTFGSGTRLTVV.

V and J are TRBV2 and TRBJ1-1, with D perhaps matching TRBD1 (5 bases). Trimming stripped 7 bases from V and 5 bases from J, with 17 bases between. Germline values: CDR1 SNHLY, CDR2 FYNNEI. This CDR3 spans 14 amino acids. The DNA for the CDR3 is TGTGCCAGCACATCCCAGGGAGGGCAAACTGAAGCTTTCTTT. As protein: CASTSQGGQTEAFF. Drawing the rest from reference TRBV2 and TRBJ1-1, the complete variable domain is EPEVTQTPSHQVTQMGQEVILRCVPISNHLYFYWYRQILGQKVEFLVSFYNNEISEKSEIFDDQFSVERPDGSNFTLKIRSTKLEDSAMYFCASTSQGGQTEAFFGQGTRLTVV.

This clone came up once. The chain employs TRBV7-3 and TRBJ2-2; D uncertain. This CDR3 is built from 15 residues. Germline loops: CDR1 SGHTA, CDR2 FQGTGA. The V and J ends lost 0 bases and 3 bases respectively, with 8 bases between them. In DNA form, the CDR3 reads TGTGCCAGCAGCTTAACAAGAACGGACACCGGGGAGCTGTTTTTT. Translating it yields CASSLTRTDTGELFF.

The gene calls are TRBV5-1 and TRBJ2-3, with 7 bases aligning to TRBD2. The germline CDR1 and CDR2 sequences are SGHRS and YFSETQ. The CDR3 has 18 amino acids. V lost 5 bases and J lost 6; bases outside the gene matches: 21. The CDR3 here is CASRTEGGGAGWLDTQYF. For the CDR3, the DNA is TGCGCCAGCAGAACGGAGGGCGGGGGAGCCGGGTGGTTGGATACGCAGTATTTT. The full variable domain, in which reference TRBV5-1 and TRBJ2-3 provide the parts outside the CDR3, is KAGVTQTPRYLIKTRGQQVTLSCSPISGHRSVSWYQQTPGQGLQFLFEYFSETQRNKGNFPGRFSGRQFSNSRSEMNVSTLELGDSALYLCASRTEGGGAGWLDTQYFGPGTRLTVL.

This chain joins TRBV15 and TRBJ2-5, with D maybe TRBD1 (7 bases). CDR1 and CDR2 (germline): LNHNV, YYDKDF (reference sequence). The CDR3 covers 17 residues. The V and J ends lost 5 bases and 6 bases respectively, with 25 bases between them. CDR3 amino acids: CATSSSAEGQWLQTQYF. CDR3 nucleotides: TGTGCCACCAGCTCTTCTGCGGAGGGACAGTGGCTACAGACCCAGTACTTC.

The V and J genes are TRBV18 and TRBJ2-3, with 7 positions matching TRBD2. With V trimmed by 4 bases and J by 2 bases, 6 bases remained unmatched. The length of the CDR3 is 15 residues. Germline CDR1 and CDR2: KGHSH and LQKENI. CDR3 in DNA: TGTGCCAGCTCACGAGTCGGGGGGAACACAGATACGCAGTATTTT. Its translation: CASSRVGGNTDTQYF.

The chain uses TRBV2 and TRBJ2-1; 9 bases match TRBD2. The CDR3 consists of 16 residues. J gave up 4 bases and V 4 bases, and 8 bases lay outside the gene matches. Germline loops: CDR1 SNHLY, CDR2 FYNNEI. CDR3 in amino acids: CASSVAGGINYNEQFF. In nucleotides, the CDR3 is TGTGCCAGCAGTGTCGCGGGGGGGATTAATTACAATGAGCAGTTCTTC.

The chain links TRBV28 to TRBJ2-7; 8 nucleotides agree with TRBD1. V trimming: 6 bases; J trimming: 7 bases; junction bases outside the gene matches: 14. The germline V gene has CDR1 MDHEN and CDR2 SYDVKM. The CDR3 is made up of 15 amino acids. CDR3 amino acids: CASRNPGTGTDEQYF. The CDR3 bases are TGTGCCAGCAGAAACCCCGGGACAGGCACTGATGAGCAGTACTTC.

This clone has just a few counts. The chain recombines TRBV7-9 with TRBJ1-1, with unresolved D. CDR3 length: 11 residues. Trimming left V 5 bases short and J 6 bases short, with 7 bases between. Germline lookup yields CDR1 SEHNR and CDR2 FQNEAQ (reference sequence). CDR3 in DNA: TGTGCCAGCAGCGAAACACCTGAAGCTTTCTTT. This gives the protein CASSETPEAFF.

The V call is TRBV9, the J call TRBJ1-1; possibly TRBD1 for D (6 bases). V lost 0 bases and J 4 bases, leaving 13 bases between the germline ends. The CDR3 has 15 residues. The germline V gene encodes CDR1 SGDLS and CDR2 YYNGEE. Here the CDR3 DNA reads TGTGCCAGCAGCGTAGGGCAGGGGATCAGCACTGAAGCTTTCTTT. It translates to CASSVGQGISTEAFF.